Each of the 32 T cell receptor beta chains below was sequenced from the same sample in a study of shared clonotypes between healthy human individuals. TCRdb keeps only in-frame clones here, not all; method: immunoSEQ multiplex PCR. The sample carries approximately 1.4 million clones, around 98% recorded once. Sequencing was performed on naive CD4+ T cells sorted from blood. This sample's subset: CD45RA+ positively selected. These TCRs come from a man aged 25-40 years in good health.

The chain is built from TRBV10-2 and TRBJ2-1; D may be TRBD2 (6 bases). The V gene lost 8 bases and the J gene lost 7 bases, with 21 bases spanning the gap. CDR3 length: 15 amino acids. The germline V gene encodes CDR1 WSHSY and CDR2 SAAADI. CDR3 region: CASLLRVAESNEQFF. CDR3 nucleotide sequence: TGCGCCAGCCTCCTCCGGGTAGCGGAGTCGAATGAGCAGTTCTTC.

This chain connects TRBV11-2 to TRBJ2-1; 13 nucleotides align to TRBD2. CDR1 and CDR2 (germline): SGHAT, FQNNGV. V dropped 3 bases and J dropped 3; count of bases not matched to a gene: 5. This CDR3 has 17 residues. Here the CDR3 DNA reads TGTGCCAGCAGCTTCTCGCGGACTAGCGGGAGCTACAATGAGCAGTTCTTC. Translation gives CASSFSRTSGSYNEQFF.

V and J are TRBV29-1 and TRBJ1-2; D not certain. Germline V gene data show CDR1 as SQVTM and CDR2 as ANQGSEA. CDR3 length: 9 amino acids. The V end was cut by 6 bases, the J end by 6 bases, with 5 bases between. This chain's CDR3 is CSVRDGYTF. Here the CDR3 DNA reads TGCAGCGTGAGGGATGGCTACACCTTC.

This clone is a singleton in its sample. This chain links TRBV7-3 with TRBJ1-1; D is ambiguous. Per germline, CDR1 SGHTA and CDR2 FQGTGA. The V and J ends lost 3 bases and 2 bases respectively, with 7 bases between them. The CDR3 is made up of 13 amino acids. For the CDR3, the DNA is TGTGCCAGCAGCTTTCACAGAAACACTGAAGCTTTCTTT. Translating it yields CASSFHRNTEAFF.

The chain has TRBV5-4 and TRBJ2-1; 9 positions agree with TRBD2. This CDR3 has 18 amino acids. CDR1 and CDR2 from the germline V gene are SGHNT and YYREEE (reference sequence). J gave up 9 bases and V 2 bases, and 18 bases lay outside the gene matches. As DNA, the CDR3 is TGTGCCAGCAGCTTAGTGGGGCGGGAGGGGTCTATTAGCGCTGAGCAGTTCTTC. Encoded protein: CASSLVGREGSISAEQFF. The full variable domain, completed using reference TRBV5-4 and TRBJ2-1, is ETGVTQSPTHLIKTRGQQVTLRCSSQSGHNTVSWYQQALGQGPQFIFQYYREEENGRGNFPPRFSGLQFPNYSSELNVNALELDDSALYLCASSLVGREGSISAEQFFGPGTRLTVL.

The V gene is TRBV6-4, the J gene TRBJ2-1, with 8 bases identical to TRBD1. Trimming took 6 bases from V and 8 from J; bases not matched to a gene: 12. There are 15 residues in the CDR3. The V gene's germline CDR1 is MRHNA and CDR2 SNTAGT. The CDR3 is CASSGQGEYWDEQFF. CDR3 in DNA: TGTGCCAGCAGCGGACAGGGTGAGTATTGGGATGAGCAGTTCTTC.

The chain uses TRBV5-1 and TRBJ2-1, with TRBD2 matching 10 bases. Germline CDR1 and CDR2: SGHRS and YFSETQ. Trimming at V came to 0 bases and at J to 9 bases, leaving 9 bases not matched to a gene. The CDR3 loop spans 16 amino acids. CDR3 amino acids: CASSLDTAGGPIEQFF. CDR3 nucleotides: TGCGCCAGCAGCTTGGATACAGCGGGAGGGCCAATTGAGCAGTTCTTC. The whole variable domain, remainder taken from reference TRBV5-1 and TRBJ2-1, is KAGVTQTPRYLIKTRGQQVTLSCSPISGHRSVSWYQQTPGQGLQFLFEYFSETQRNKGNFPGRFSGRQFSNSRSEMNVSTLELGDSALYLCASSLDTAGGPIEQFFGPGTRLTVL.

V is TRBV18 and J is TRBJ2-7; D is perhaps TRBD2 (5 bases). Per the germline V gene, CDR1 is KGHSH and CDR2 is LQKENI. Trimming shortened V by 1 base and J by 2 bases, and 9 bases separated the two germline ends. The CDR3 length is 14 residues. The CDR3 loop is CASSPLGVTYEQYF. Here the CDR3 DNA reads TGTGCCAGCTCACCACTCGGGGTCACCTACGAGCAGTACTTC.

CDR3 in DNA: TGTGCCAGCAGCCTCGGACTAGCGGGGTACGAGCAGTACTTC. Translating it yields CASSLGLAGYEQYF. The chain links TRBV11-1 to TRBJ2-7, with 12 nucleotides matching TRBD2. J lost 4 bases, V lost 5 bases, and 3 bases had no gene match. CDR1 and CDR2 from the germline V gene are SGHAT and FQDESV (reference sequence). The CDR3 is made up of 14 amino acids.

The J gene is TRBJ1-5, the V gene TRBV5-1; maybe TRBD1 (6 bases). Trimming removed 0 bases from V and 6 bases from J, with 13 bases in between. Germline V gene sequence: CDR1 SGHRS, CDR2 YFSETQ. The CDR3 is 15 residues long. CDR3 bases: TGCGCCAGCAGCTTGGCAGGGGTTCGGGGTCAGCCCCAGCATTTT. It encodes CASSLAGVRGQPQHF.

This clone was observed a single time. The J gene is TRBJ2-3, the V gene TRBV19; 8 positions agree with TRBD2. Germline-derived CDR1 and CDR2 are LNHDA and SQIVND (reference sequence). V lost 0 bases and J lost 3; bases outside the gene matches: 2. CDR3 size: 15 residues. The CDR3, as DNA: TGTGCCAGTAGTATAGACAGCGGGAGAACAGATACGCAGTATTTT. Translation: CASSIDSGRTDTQYF.

DNA for the CDR3: TGTGCCAGCAATCCGTGGGTACAGGGTCGAGAAAAACTGTTTTTT. Protein: CASNPWVQGREKLFF. The J gene is TRBJ1-4, the V gene TRBV9, with D perhaps matching TRBD1 (6 bases). There are 15 residues in the CDR3. V was shortened by 6 bases and J by 8 bases, with 20 bases between the two germline ends. The germline gives CDR1 SGDLS, CDR2 YYNGEE.

The V and J genes are TRBV15 and TRBJ1-5; TRBD1 might be the D (6 bases). Deletions cut 3 bases from V and 7 bases from J, with 16 bases between. CDR1 is LNHNV and CDR2 is YYDKDF in the germline V gene (reference sequence). The CDR3 sequence is 15 residues long. Here the CDR3 DNA reads TGTGCCACCAGCAGCCTTACAGGGACGGGGCAGCCCCAGCATTTT. It is translated as CATSSLTGTGQPQHF.

V usage is TRBV19 and J usage is TRBJ2-2; D possibly corresponds to TRBD1 (5 bases). The ends were cut back, 0 bases at V and 2 bases at J, with 7 bases in the middle. Germline V lookup: CDR1 LNHDA, CDR2 SQIVND (reference sequence). The CDR3 totals 15 residues. CDR3 loop: CASSIDGHNTGELFF. The CDR3 coding sequence is TGTGCCAGTAGTATAGACGGACACAACACCGGGGAGCTGTTTTTT.

The genes are TRBV19 and TRBJ1-1; D not certain. The V end was cut by 1 base, the J end by 4 bases, with 13 bases between. Germline V CDR1 and CDR2: LNHDA, SQIVND (reference sequence). The CDR3 has 15 amino acids. The CDR3 DNA reads as TGTGCCAGTAGTATAGTACCGGCTCGGGGCACTGAAGCTTTCTTT. Amino acids: CASSIVPARGTEAFF.

The rearrangement joins TRBV27 to TRBJ2-2; D remains ambiguous. The germline V and J ends were trimmed by 2 bases and 3 bases, with 10 bases remaining between them. Per the germline V gene, CDR1 is MNHEY and CDR2 is SMNVEV (reference sequence). CDR3 length equals 15 residues. CDR3 sequence: CASSLTGPYTGELFF. Written as DNA, the CDR3 is TGTGCCAGCAGTTTAACCGGGCCTTACACCGGGGAGCTGTTTTTT.

J is TRBJ2-5 and V is TRBV18; no clear D gene. The germline V and J ends were trimmed by 3 bases and 1 base, with 12 bases remaining between them. This CDR3 spans 15 amino acids. Germline loops: CDR1 KGHSH, CDR2 LQKENI. The CDR3 DNA sequence: TGTGCCAGCTCACCGTTAATTTACCCCCAAGAGACCCAGTACTTC. This encodes CASSPLIYPQETQYF.

The chain has TRBV15 and TRBJ2-1; tentatively, D is TRBD2 (5 bases). The V gene's germline CDR1 is LNHNV and CDR2 YYDKDF (reference sequence). Trimming pared 9 bases from V and 3 bases from J, leaving 24 bases between. The length of the CDR3 is 17 residues. In DNA form, the CDR3 reads TGTGCCACGAATGACCCCAGTGGCGGGCAATACTACAATGAGCAGTTCTTC. Translating it yields CATNDPSGGQYYNEQFF.

CDR3 sequence reads: CASSSTWGQGDTEAFF. The CDR3 nucleotides read TGTGCCAGCAGCTCAACTTGGGGACAGGGCGACACTGAAGCTTTCTTT. The chain employs TRBV11-1 and TRBJ1-1; 9 bases fit TRBD1. The CDR3 covers 16 residues. Germline trimming cut 4 bases from V and 3 bases from J; bases unmatched to any gene: 9. Per the germline V gene, CDR1 is SGHAT and CDR2 is FQDESV (reference sequence).

This clone was found once. Here the CDR3 reads CASSSTGPSSYEQYF. The CDR3 coding sequence is TGTGCCAGCAGTTCTACAGGGCCGAGCTCCTACGAGCAGTACTTC. V and J are TRBV28 and TRBJ2-7, with TRBD1 as a possible D gene (6 bases). The CDR3 spans 15 residues. Trimming removed 4 bases from V and 0 bases from J, with 13 bases in between. Germline V gene lookup returns CDR1 MDHEN and CDR2 SYDVKM.

This clone occurred once. The V gene is TRBV2, the J gene TRBJ2-7; no reliable D call. The ends were cut back, 7 bases at V and 0 bases at J, with 16 bases in the middle. The CDR3 extends over 15 amino acids. CDR1 and CDR2 (germline): SNHLY, FYNNEI. The CDR3 protein is CASMSRQASSYEQYF. In nucleotides, the CDR3 is TGTGCCAGCATGAGTCGGCAGGCGTCCTCCTACGAGCAGTACTTC.

The chain employs TRBV5-1 and TRBJ2-1, with no clear D. The germline CDR1 and CDR2 sequences are SGHRS and YFSETQ. CDR3 length equals 15 residues. Trimming took 4 bases from V and 0 from J, leaving 11 bases between them. This CDR3 reads CASSKTMDSYNEQFF. CDR3 in DNA: TGCGCCAGCAGCAAGACGATGGACTCCTACAATGAGCAGTTCTTC.

The J gene is TRBJ2-5, the V gene TRBV6-5; TRBD2 aligns across 10 bases. The V gene end was trimmed by 2 bases and the J gene end by 4 bases; junction bases not matched to a gene: 4. This CDR3 contains 15 residues. Germline V gene lookup returns CDR1 MNHEY and CDR2 SVGAGI. CDR3 nucleotide sequence: TGTGCCAGCAGTTACCGCAGCGGGGGGGGAGAGACCCAGTACTTC. Its protein is CASSYRSGGGETQYF.

The chain couples TRBV6-1 to TRBJ1-5, with a possible D match to TRBD1 (5 bases). Germline V gene lookup returns CDR1 MNHNS and CDR2 SASEGT. V lost 4 bases and J lost 6, with 16 bases in between. The CDR3 totals 15 residues. The CDR3 sequence is CASSAGQGGRQPQHF. The CDR3, as DNA: TGTGCCAGCAGTGCCGGCCAGGGAGGGCGTCAGCCCCAGCATTTT.

This chain uses TRBV4-1 with TRBJ1-2; D perhaps matches TRBD1 (5 bases). The V end lost 0 bases, the J end lost 6 bases, and 20 bases lay between the germline ends. CDR3 length: 17 amino acids. Germline V gene data show CDR1 as MGHRA and CDR2 as YSYEKL. CDR3: CASSQDPGPIVGNGYTF. CDR3 in DNA: TGCGCCAGCAGCCAAGATCCGGGACCTATAGTAGGGAATGGCTACACCTTC.

The CDR3 DNA is TGTGCCACCAGCAGAGTAGGGACTAGCGGGATCAAGCAGTACTTC. It encodes CATSRVGTSGIKQYF. The rearrangement joins TRBV15 to TRBJ2-7; TRBD2 agrees at 13 bases. V shed 1 base, J shed 8 bases, and the junction held 5 bases outside the gene matches. In germline, CDR1 is LNHNV, CDR2 YYDKDF (reference sequence). This CDR3 spans 15 amino acids.

The chain links TRBV7-9 to TRBJ2-1; the match to TRBD2 covers 15 bases. Germline V gene data show CDR1 as SEHNR and CDR2 as FQNEAQ (reference sequence). This CDR3 has 17 residues. Losses at the gene ends were 5 bases for V and 8 bases for J; bases not matched to a gene: 10. As DNA, the CDR3 is TGTGCCAGCAGCCGAAGTGGACTAGCGGGAGGGACAGATGAGCAGTTCTTC. Encoded protein: CASSRSGLAGGTDEQFF.

The chain joins TRBV11-2 to TRBJ2-2; 7 bases are shared with TRBD1. The CDR3 sequence is 14 residues long. The trim removed 0 bases at V and 6 bases at J, leaving 1 base unmatched. From germline, CDR1 is SGHAT and CDR2 FQNNGV. CDR3 in DNA: TGTGCCAGCAGCTTAGAAGGGGGCGCCGGGGAGCTGTTTTTT. It yields the protein CASSLEGGAGELFF. The entire variable domain, with the rest obtained from reference TRBV11-2 and TRBJ2-2, is as follows: EAGVAQSPRYKIIEKRQSVAFWCNPISGHATLYWYQQILGQGPKLLIQFQNNGVVDDSQLPKDRFSAERLKGVDSTLKIQPAKLEDSAVYLCASSLEGGAGELFFGEGSRLTVL.

V and J are TRBV11-2 and TRBJ2-7; TRBD2 matches at 13 bases. This CDR3 has 16 residues. Germline V CDR1 and CDR2: SGHAT, FQNNGV. V was clipped by 5 bases and J by 4 bases; unmatched bases: 8. The CDR3 loop is CASSIGLAGVKYEQYF. CDR3 DNA: TGTGCCAGCAGCATAGGACTAGCGGGAGTAAAATACGAGCAGTACTTC.

The gene calls are TRBV9 and TRBJ2-2; no reliable D call. The germline gives CDR1 SGDLS, CDR2 YYNGEE. The CDR3 contains 15 residues. Trimming left V 3 bases short and J 6 bases short, with 15 bases between. In nucleotides, the CDR3 is TGTGCCAGCAGCGCAGGCCCTAACTTTGCCGGGGAGCTGTTTTTT. Protein: CASSAGPNFAGELFF.

The CDR3 is CASSPLDGLYEQYF. The CDR3, as DNA: TGTGCCAGCTCACCACTGGATGGACTTTACGAGCAGTACTTC. V and J are TRBV18 and TRBJ2-7, with a weak D call TRBD2 (5 bases). Trimming shortened V by 1 base and J by 4 bases, and 11 bases separated the two germline ends. The CDR3 has 14 residues. Germline V gives CDR1 KGHSH, CDR2 LQKENI.

The chain is built from TRBV19 and TRBJ2-2; 8 nucleotides agree with TRBD1. V shed 10 bases and J 0 bases; nucleotides not matched to a gene: 7. The CDR3 extends over 15 amino acids. The germline V gene has CDR1 LNHDA and CDR2 SQIVND (reference sequence). The DNA of the CDR3 is TGTGCCACACGTTTACAGGGGGCGAACACCGGGGAGCTGTTTTTT. Protein: CATRLQGANTGELFF.